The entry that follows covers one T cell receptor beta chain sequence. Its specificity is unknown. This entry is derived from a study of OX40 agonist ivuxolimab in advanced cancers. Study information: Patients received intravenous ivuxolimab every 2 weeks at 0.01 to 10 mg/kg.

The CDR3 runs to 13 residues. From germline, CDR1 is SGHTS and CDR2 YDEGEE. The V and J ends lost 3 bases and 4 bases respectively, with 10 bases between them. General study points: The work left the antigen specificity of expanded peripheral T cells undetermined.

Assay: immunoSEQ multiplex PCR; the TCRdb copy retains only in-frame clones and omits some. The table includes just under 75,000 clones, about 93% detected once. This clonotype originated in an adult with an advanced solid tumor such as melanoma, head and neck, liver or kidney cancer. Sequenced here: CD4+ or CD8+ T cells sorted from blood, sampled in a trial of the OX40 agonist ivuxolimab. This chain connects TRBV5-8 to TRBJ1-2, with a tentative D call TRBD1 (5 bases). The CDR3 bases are TGTGCCAGCAGCTCTTTGACAGCCTATGGCTACACCTTC. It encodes CASSSLTAYGYTF.